This TCR beta chain comes out of a study of memory CD8 T cells in hepatitis C reinfection. Measured with immunoSEQ multiplex PCR; TCRdb has only the in-frame clones, and not every one. The table shows 35,000 to 55,000 clones, with around 89% occurring only once. Time point denoted: peak reinfection, 3 to 8 weeks after reinfection detection. TCR sequencing was done directly ex vivo on sorted cells, without expansion in vitro. Control naive CD8 T cells came from a couple of donors at all three reinfection time points. CDR3 size: 11 residues. CDR1 is LNHDA and CDR2 is SQIVND in the germline V gene (reference sequence). Losses at the gene ends were 7 bases for V and 5 bases for J; bases not matched to a gene: 2.

The rearrangement links TRBV19 to TRBJ2-7, with 7 bases aligning to TRBD2. The specimen sequenced was naive CD8+ T cells sorted from blood. The TCR sequence derives from a man between 18 and 35 years old with hepatitis C virus infection. The CDR3 is CASTGGNEQYF. In DNA form, the CDR3 reads TGTGCCAGTACGGGGGGAAACGAGCAGTACTTC.